These 10 T cell receptor beta chains originate from one sample sequenced in a study of cytomegalovirus exposure and HLA in healthy donors. Use of 60 Vbeta and 13 Jbeta primers characterized the PCR. The assay was immunoSEQ multiplex PCR, and TCRdb's table has in-frame clones only and misses some. Of about 300,000 clones in the sample, 86% were seen once. What was sequenced was PBMCs. The receptors were gathered from a man aged 35-49 years in good health and CMV-seropositive.

The chain has TRBV13 and TRBJ2-7, with 11 nucleotides matching TRBD1. CDR1 is PRHDT and CDR2 is FYEKMQ in the germline V gene (reference sequence). V lost 3 bases and J lost 4; bases outside the gene matches: 2. This CDR3 has 14 residues. CDR3 nucleotides: TGTGCCAGCAGCTTGGGGACAGGGGGGTACGAGCAGTACTTC. This codes for CASSLGTGGYEQYF. Full variable domain (rest looked up from reference TRBV13 and TRBJ2-7): AAGVIQSPRHLIKEKRETATLKCYPIPRHDTVYWYQQGPGQDPQFLISFYEKMQSDKGSIPDRFSAQQFSDYHSELNMSSLELGDSALYFCASSLGTGGYEQYFGPGTRLTVT.

This sequence joins TRBV29-1 and TRBJ2-1; tentative D call: TRBD2 (5 bases). Germline V gene data show CDR1 as SQVTM and CDR2 as ANQGSEA. Trimming shortened V by 6 bases and J by 3 bases, and 18 bases separated the two germline ends. The CDR3 has 15 amino acids. CDR3 nucleotide sequence: TGCAGCGTCCCTGGAGGACGGTTACTCTACAATGAGCAGTTCTTC. It is translated as CSVPGGRLLYNEQFF.

V gene TRBV6-1 combines with J gene TRBJ1-2; 8 bases map to TRBD1. This CDR3 region has 13 residues. J lost 7 bases, V lost 5 bases, and 6 bases had no gene match. Germline CDR1 and CDR2: MNHNS and SASEGT. The CDR3 DNA reads as TGTGCCAGCAGTTCAGACAGGGGCGGTGGCTACACCTTC. As protein: CASSSDRGGGYTF.

The chain combines TRBV28 with TRBJ2-7, with D possibly TRBD2 on 6 matching bases. With 8 bases removed from V and 2 bases from J, the gap between germline ends came to 16 bases. This CDR3 is 14 amino acids long. The germline V gene encodes CDR1 MDHEN and CDR2 SYDVKM. The CDR3 reads CASEAGTGTYEQYF. The CDR3 DNA reads as TGTGCCAGCGAAGCCGGGACTGGAACCTACGAGCAGTACTTC.

The gene calls are TRBV9 and TRBJ1-1; D not resolved. V shed 4 bases and J shed 1 base, with 8 bases lying between them. The length of the CDR3 is 13 residues. From germline, CDR1 is SGDLS and CDR2 YYNGEE. The CDR3 protein is CASSPDSNTEAFF. For the CDR3, the DNA is TGTGCCAGCAGCCCCGACTCGAACACTGAAGCTTTCTTT.

This chain joins TRBV6-6 and TRBJ2-7; 7 bases align to TRBD1. V was pared by 0 bases and J by 5 bases, with 4 bases of the junction left unmatched. Germline lookup yields CDR1 MNHNY and CDR2 SVGAGI (reference sequence). This CDR3 spans 14 amino acids. In nucleotides, the CDR3 is TGTGCCAGCAGTTACTCACAGGGGCCCCACGAGCAGTACTTC. This translates into CASSYSQGPHEQYF.

The CDR3 protein is CASRLQGPTDTQYF. CDR3 nucleotide sequence: TGTGCCAGCAGGTTACAGGGGCCCACAGATACGCAGTATTTT. The gene calls are TRBV5-6 and TRBJ2-3; 7 nucleotides align to TRBD1. Germline V gene sequence: CDR1 SGHDT, CDR2 YYEEEE. The length of the CDR3 is 14 residues. The ends lost 5 bases at V and 2 bases at J; junction bases unmatched: 5.

The V and J genes are TRBV6-1 and TRBJ2-3; 7 bases line up with TRBD2. The junction had 6 bases not matched to a gene; V was cut back by 8 bases and J by 4 bases. The CDR3 totals 13 residues. Germline values: CDR1 MNHNS, CDR2 SASEGT. The CDR3 nucleotides are TGTGCCAGCGGGACTACCTGGGCAGATACGCAGTATTTT. It codes for CASGTTWADTQYF.

CDR3 amino acids: CASSAQTGRYYEQYF. Here the CDR3 DNA reads TGTGCCAGCAGTGCCCAGACAGGCCGGTACTACGAGCAGTACTTC. The chain has TRBV2 and TRBJ2-7; possibly TRBD1 for D (6 bases). The CDR3 contains 15 residues. Per germline, CDR1 SNHLY and CDR2 FYNNEI. The ends were cut back, 4 bases at V and 3 bases at J, with 16 bases in the middle.

The genes are TRBV19 and TRBJ1-2; no firm D call. Deletions cut 5 bases from V and 0 bases from J, with 10 bases between. This CDR3 contains 14 residues. In germline, CDR1 is LNHDA, CDR2 SQIVND (reference sequence). The CDR3 loop reads CASSRYAANYGYTF. The CDR3 DNA reads TGTGCCAGTAGTCGATACGCGGCTAACTATGGCTACACCTTC.